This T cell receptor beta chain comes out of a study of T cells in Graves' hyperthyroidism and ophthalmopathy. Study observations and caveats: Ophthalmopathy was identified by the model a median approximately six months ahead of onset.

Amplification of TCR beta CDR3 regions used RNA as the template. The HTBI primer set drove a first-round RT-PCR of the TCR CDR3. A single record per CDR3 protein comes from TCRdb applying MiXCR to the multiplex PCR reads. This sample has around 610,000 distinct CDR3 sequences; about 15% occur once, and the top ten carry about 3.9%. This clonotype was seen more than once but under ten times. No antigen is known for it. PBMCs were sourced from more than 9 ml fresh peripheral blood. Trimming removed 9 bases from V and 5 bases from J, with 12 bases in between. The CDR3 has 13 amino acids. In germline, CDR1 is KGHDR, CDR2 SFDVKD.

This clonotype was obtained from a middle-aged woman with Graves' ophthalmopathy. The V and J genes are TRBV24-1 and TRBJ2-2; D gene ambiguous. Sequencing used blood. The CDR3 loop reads CATGPEPTGELFF. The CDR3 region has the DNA TGTGCCACCGGCCCGGAACCGACCGGGGAGCTGTTTTTT.